What follows are 11 T cell receptor beta chains derived from one specimen sequenced in a study of blood T cell repertoires in COVID-19. Produced via immunoSEQ multiplex PCR; TCRdb's table is partial and in-frame only. The sample yields about 230,000 clones, roughly 85% seen once. The sample taken for sequencing was peripheral blood. Receptors were obtained from a woman aged 70-85 years with active or convalescent COVID-19.

The table lists this clone with a few counts. The rearrangement links TRBV7-2 to TRBJ2-7; a possible D gene is TRBD1 (5 bases). CDR1 SGHTA and CDR2 FQGNSA come from the germline V gene. The CDR3 runs to 15 residues. The V end was cut by 3 bases, the J end by 5 bases, with 17 bases between. The CDR3 coding sequence is TGTGCCAGCAGCTTCGGTGGAAGGGGAATCGACGAGCAGTACTTC. It translates to CASSFGGRGIDEQYF.

The V and J genes are TRBV11-2 and TRBJ2-5; D may be TRBD2 (5 bases). V lost 3 bases, J lost 4 bases, and 24 bases lay in between. Germline loops: CDR1 SGHAT, CDR2 FQNNGV. There are 18 residues in the CDR3. DNA of the CDR3: TGTGCCAGCAGCTTCTCGGACCCCCGGGGTGTGGGCGGAGAGACCCAGTACTTC. It codes for CASSFSDPRGVGGETQYF.

The chain has TRBV10-3 and TRBJ1-2; weak D call: TRBD1 (5 bases). V lost 0 bases to trimming and J lost 10 bases, with 9 bases between them. The CDR3 is made up of 12 amino acids. Germline V lookup: CDR1 ENHRY, CDR2 SYGVKD. The CDR3 DNA reads as TGTGCCATCAGTGAGTCGGGGGAGGCCTACACCTTC. Translated: CAISESGEAYTF.

The rearrangement links TRBV5-4 to TRBJ2-1, with 11 bases matching TRBD2. CDR1 is SGHNT, CDR2 YYREEE, per germline (reference sequence). After removal of 0 bases from V and 0 bases from J, the junction contained 5 bases not matched to a gene. The CDR3 runs 18 residues. The CDR3 sequence is CASSLAASGGISYNEQFF. In DNA form, the CDR3 reads TGTGCCAGCAGCTTGGCGGCTAGCGGGGGGATCTCCTACAATGAGCAGTTCTTC.

The chain links TRBV12-3 or TRBV12-4 to TRBJ1-2; no reliable D call. V shed 4 bases and J shed 8 bases, with 8 bases lying between them. CDR3 length: 11 amino acids. The CDR3 DNA is TGTGCCAGCAGTTGGAGGGAAGGCTACACCTTC. Protein: CASSWREGYTF.

The gene calls are TRBV28 and TRBJ2-1; 7 positions agree with TRBD1. The ends lost 6 bases at V and 8 bases at J; junction bases unmatched: 10. This CDR3 comprises 14 residues. CDR1 and CDR2 from the germline V gene are MDHEN and SYDVKM. CDR3 amino acids: CASSSATTGDEQFF. Here the CDR3 DNA reads TGTGCCAGCAGCTCCGCAACCACAGGGGATGAGCAGTTCTTC. Drawing the rest from reference TRBV28 and TRBJ2-1, the complete variable domain is DVKVTQSSRYLVKRTGEKVFLECVQDMDHENMFWYRQDPGLGLRLIYFSYDVKMKEKGDIPEGYSVSREKKERFSLILESASTNQTSMYLCASSSATTGDEQFFGPGTRLTVL.

The chain uses TRBV7-2 and TRBJ1-5, with D possibly matching TRBD1 (6 bases). Trimming took off 5 bases at V and 9 bases at J, with 20 bases between the two ends. Germline V gene lookup returns CDR1 SGHTA and CDR2 FQGNSA. The CDR3 contains 15 residues. As DNA, the CDR3 is TGTGCCAGCAGCCAACAGGGTACGGGTATTTCGCCCCAGCATTTT. It yields the protein CASSQQGTGISPQHF.

The rearrangement joins TRBV19 to TRBJ1-2; 9 positions match TRBD1. There are 15 residues in the CDR3. V was clipped by 5 bases and J by 3 bases; unmatched bases: 7. Germline loops: CDR1 LNHDA, CDR2 SQIVND (reference sequence). The CDR3 protein is CASSRWDREDYGYTF. The CDR3 DNA reads TGTGCCAGTAGTCGCTGGGACAGGGAGGACTATGGCTACACCTTC.

CDR3 DNA sequence: TGTGCCAGCACCCCGGGACAGGGGTTTTATGGCTACACCTTC. Its protein product is CASTPGQGFYGYTF. J is TRBJ1-2 and V is TRBV6-5; 10 nucleotides align to TRBD1. Trimming took 7 bases from V and 5 from J; bases not matched to a gene: 7. This CDR3 contains 14 residues. The germline CDR1 and CDR2 sequences are MNHEY and SVGAGI.

The gene calls are TRBV19 and TRBJ2-2; 7 bases line up with TRBD2. Germline CDR1 is LNHDA and CDR2 is SQIVND (reference sequence). This CDR3 has 15 residues. The ends lost 7 bases at V and 0 bases at J; junction bases unmatched: 5. This chain's CDR3 is CASKGLAANTGELFF. The CDR3 coding sequence is TGTGCCAGTAAGGGGCTAGCGGCGAACACCGGGGAGCTGTTTTTT.

This sequence joins TRBV6-5 and TRBJ2-2; 8 bases are shared with TRBD1. The length of the CDR3 is 14 residues. From germline, CDR1 is MNHEY and CDR2 SVGAGI. V was pared by 6 bases and J by 5 bases, with 5 bases of the junction left unmatched. CDR3 DNA: TGTGCCAGCAGGCCGGACAGGGTTACCGGGGAGCTGTTTTTT. It specifies CASRPDRVTGELFF.